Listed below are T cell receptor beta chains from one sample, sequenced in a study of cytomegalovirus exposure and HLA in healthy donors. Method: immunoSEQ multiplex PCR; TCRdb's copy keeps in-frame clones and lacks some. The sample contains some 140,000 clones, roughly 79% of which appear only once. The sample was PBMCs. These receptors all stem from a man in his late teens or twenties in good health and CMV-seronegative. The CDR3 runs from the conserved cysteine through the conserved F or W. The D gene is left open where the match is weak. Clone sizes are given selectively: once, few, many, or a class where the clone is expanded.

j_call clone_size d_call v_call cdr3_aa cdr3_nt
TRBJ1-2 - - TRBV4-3 CASSPTTGHDYGYTF TGCGCCAGCAGTCCAACTACAGGGCACGACTATGGCTACACCTTC
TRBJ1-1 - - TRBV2 CASSESGRRRGTEAFF TGTGCCAGCAGTGAATCCGGGCGGCGCCGGGGCACTGAAGCTTTCTTT
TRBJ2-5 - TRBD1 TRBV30 CAWSITGTGGVETQYF TGTGCCTGGAGTATCACCGGGACAGGGGGTGTGGAGACCCAGTACTTC
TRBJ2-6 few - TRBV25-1 CASRPPRVGSGANVLTF TGTGCCAGCAGGCCTCCCAGGGTAGGGTCTGGGGCCAACGTCCTGACTTTC
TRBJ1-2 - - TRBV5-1 CASSPTYPGRNYGYTF TGCGCCAGCAGCCCGACCTACCCAGGTAGAAACTATGGCTACACCTTC
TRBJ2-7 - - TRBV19 CASSTNNAGQIEQYF TGTGCCAGTAGTACAAACAATGCTGGACAAATCGAGCAGTACTTC
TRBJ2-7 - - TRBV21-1 CASSKANGGTVSYEQYF TGTGCCAGCAGCAAAGCAAACGGGGGGACGGTCTCCTACGAGCAGTACTTC
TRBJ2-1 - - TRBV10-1 CASSDPRGSYNEQFF TGCGCCAGCAGTGACCCGAGGGGGTCCTACAATGAGCAGTTCTTC
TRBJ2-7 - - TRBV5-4 CASRRDSTYEQYF TGTGCCAGCAGGCGGGACAGTACCTACGAGCAGTACTTC
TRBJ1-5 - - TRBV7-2 CASSLAGGDQPQHF TGTGCCAGCAGCTTAGCGGGAGGGGATCAGCCCCAGCATTTT
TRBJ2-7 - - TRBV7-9 CSSSPQGSEQYF TGTTCCAGCAGCCCACAGGGAAGCGAGCAGTACTTC
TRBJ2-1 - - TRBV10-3 CAISVGQTAGEQFF TGTGCCATCAGTGTAGGACAGACTGCCGGTGAGCAGTTCTTC
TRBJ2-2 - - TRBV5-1 CASSFSQGGTGELFF TGCGCCAGCAGCTTCAGTCAGGGCGGCACCGGGGAGCTGTTTTTT
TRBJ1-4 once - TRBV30 CAWSPGRGGNEKLFF TGTGCCTGGAGCCCCGGTAGGGGGGGTAATGAAAAACTGTTTTTT
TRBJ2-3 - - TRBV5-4 CASSLPDTGTDTQYF TGTGCCAGCAGCTTGCCTGATACGGGGACAGATACGCAGTATTTT
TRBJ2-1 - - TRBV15 CATSRARGHNEQFF TGTGCCACCAGCAGAGCCAGGGGCCACAATGAGCAGTTCTTC
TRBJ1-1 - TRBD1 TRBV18 CASEGTGGKAFF TGTGCCAGCGAGGGGACAGGGGGAAAAGCTTTCTTT
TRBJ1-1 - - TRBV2 CASSVYRLNTEAFF TGTGCCAGCAGTGTGTACAGATTGAACACTGAAGCTTTCTTT
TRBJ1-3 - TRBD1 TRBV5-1 CASSPTGAGNTIYF TGCGCCAGCAGCCCTACAGGGGCTGGAAACACCATATATTTT
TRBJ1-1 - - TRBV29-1 CSPRQNTEAFF TGCAGCCCGAGACAGAACACTGAAGCTTTCTTT
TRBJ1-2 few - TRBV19 CASSIGGGDYGYTF TGTGCCAGTAGTATCGGCGGCGGGGACTATGGCTACACCTTC
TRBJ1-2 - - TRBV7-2 CASSLQGLVNYGYTF TGTGCCAGCAGCTTACAGGGCTTAGTTAACTATGGCTACACCTTC
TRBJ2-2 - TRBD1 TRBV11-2 CASKLPGTANTGELFF TGTGCCAGTAAGCTACCAGGGACAGCGAACACCGGGGAGCTGTTTTTT
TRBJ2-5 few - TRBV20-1 CSARGGTQYF TGCAGTGCTAGGGGGGGAACCCAGTACTTC
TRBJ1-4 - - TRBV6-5 CASKLQGSQNEKLFF TGTGCCAGCAAGTTACAGGGATCCCAAAATGAAAAACTGTTTTTT
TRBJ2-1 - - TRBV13 CASSITGLEGYEQFF TGTGCCAGCAGCATCACCGGACTTGAGGGCTATGAGCAGTTCTTC